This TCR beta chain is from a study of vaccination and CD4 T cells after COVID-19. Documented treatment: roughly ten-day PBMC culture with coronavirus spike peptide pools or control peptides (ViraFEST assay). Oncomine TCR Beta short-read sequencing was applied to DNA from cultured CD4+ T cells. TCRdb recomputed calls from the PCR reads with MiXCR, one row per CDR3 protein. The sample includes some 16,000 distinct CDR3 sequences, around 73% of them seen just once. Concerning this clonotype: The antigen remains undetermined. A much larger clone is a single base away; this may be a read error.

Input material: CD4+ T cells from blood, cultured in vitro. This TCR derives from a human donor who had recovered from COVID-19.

CDR3 DNA sequence: TGTGCCAGCAGCCGGGGGCGGAGCACTGAAGCTTTCTTT. Translating gives CASSRGRSTEAFF. This sequence joins TRBV14 and TRBJ1-1; weak D call: TRBD1 (6 bases). CDR1 and CDR2 (germline): SGHDN, FVKESK. Trimming took 4 bases from V and 4 from J, leaving 10 bases between them. The CDR3 totals 13 residues.